This section outlines one T cell receptor (beta chain) sequence together with its context. The antigen remains undetermined. TCRdb processed the RT-PCR reads anew with MiXCR; each CDR3 protein has one entry. The repertoire holds 650,000 to 850,000 distinct CDR3 sequences, about 15% seen once, with 6% to 8% in the top ten. CDR3 size: 12 residues. V shed 3 bases and J shed 9 bases, with 9 bases lying between them. The source of the sample is a study of response to subunit inactivated influenza vaccine. Study-wide findings and caveats: New T cells are recruited in small numbers by each seasonal influenza vaccination, according to the authors' suggestion.

The J gene is TRBJ2-1, the V gene TRBV12-3 or TRBV12-4, with unresolved D. This receptor was taken from a man aged 50 to 59 who received an inactivated influenza vaccine. The material sequenced was PBMCs from blood, taken approximately 15 days before vaccination. CDR3 region: CASSLGYSEQFF. CDR3 in DNA: TGTGCCAGCAGTTTGGGTTATAGTGAGCAGTTCTTC.